This section outlines one T cell receptor beta chain sequence together with its context. This sample was taken from a study of CD8 T cells in ankylosing spondylitis. The ends lost 5 bases at V and 13 bases at J; junction bases unmatched: 9. The CDR3 consists of 13 residues. Germline CDR1 and CDR2: MNHEY and SMNVEV (reference sequence). Quantitative 5'-RACE was performed with molecular barcodes, and it yielded the TCR beta libraries. TCRdb re-derived calls from the 5' RACE reads in MiXCR, one entry per CDR3 protein. Here the sample spans about 360,000 distinct CDR3 sequences, approximately 15% being singletons.

The sequence came from a male donor with ankylosing spondylitis or in good health (not recorded which). Material: blood, either unsorted or a sorted T cell fraction (not recorded which). The V call is TRBV27, the J call TRBJ2-1; 9 nucleotides line up with TRBD1. The CDR3 region is CASSRNDRGIQFF. The CDR3 coding sequence is TGTGCCAGCAGTAGAAACGACAGGGGGATACAGTTCTTC.